Listed here are 27 T cell receptor beta chains from one sample, sequenced in a study of blood T cell repertoires in COVID-19. Clones were read by immunoSEQ multiplex PCR, and TCRdb kept only the in-frame ones, dropping some. The table lists about 40,000 clones, 70% to 90% of them singletons. The specimen sequenced was peripheral blood. The receptors originated from a human donor in a cohort sampled during active COVID-19.

The V call is TRBV4-1, the J call TRBJ2-7, with TRBD2 matching over 7 bases. The V gene end was trimmed by 4 bases and the J gene end by 0 bases; junction bases not matched to a gene: 6. This CDR3 has 15 amino acids. Germline CDR1 and CDR2: MGHRA and YSYEKL. Here the CDR3 DNA reads TGCGCCAGCAGCCGCGGGGGTTCGGCCTCCTACGAGCAGTACTTC. Translated, it gives CASSRGGSASYEQYF.

The chain links TRBV2 to TRBJ2-1; maybe TRBD2 (5 bases). CDR3 length equals 11 residues. The germline V gene encodes CDR1 SNHLY and CDR2 FYNNEI. Trimming shortened V by 7 bases and J by 9 bases, and 10 bases separated the two germline ends. This CDR3 reads CASTPGGEQFF. The CDR3 nucleotides are TGTGCCAGCACCCCCGGAGGTGAGCAGTTCTTC.

V and J are TRBV5-6 and TRBJ1-6, with 7 bases identical to TRBD1. The CDR3 runs to 13 residues. Per germline, CDR1 SGHDT and CDR2 YYEEEE. The V and J ends lost 2 bases and 9 bases, in that order; junction bases with no gene match: 2. The CDR3 region is CASSLRDSSPLHF. The CDR3 DNA is TGTGCCAGCAGCTTACGGGACAGTTCACCCCTCCACTTT.

The rearrangement joins TRBV7-6 to TRBJ2-1; tentatively, D is TRBD2 (6 bases). Germline-derived CDR1 and CDR2 are SGHVS and FNYEAQ. The germline V and J ends were trimmed by 5 bases and 3 bases, with 14 bases remaining between them. This CDR3 spans 15 amino acids. This CDR3 reads CASSKAGGLYNEQFF. The CDR3 region has the DNA TGTGCCAGCAGCAAAGCCGGGGGACTCTACAATGAGCAGTTCTTC.

This chain links TRBV11-2 with TRBJ1-4; D call uncertain. This CDR3 is built from 15 residues. CDR1 SGHAT and CDR2 FQNNGV come from the germline V gene. Trimming removed 5 bases at V and 8 bases at J, with 18 bases between. DNA of the CDR3: TGTGCCAGCAGCCGAACTAGGCAGGCTACCGAAAAACTGTTTTTT. Translated: CASSRTRQATEKLFF.

The chain recombines TRBV5-6 with TRBJ2-2, with 8 positions matching TRBD2. The CDR3 length is 17 residues. The germline V gene has CDR1 SGHDT and CDR2 YYEEEE. Unmatched junction bases numbered 12, after V lost 4 bases and J lost 4 bases. The CDR3 loop reads CASSPGRRGVSTGELFF. CDR3 DNA: TGTGCCAGCAGCCCAGGGAGGCGGGGGGTTAGCACCGGGGAGCTGTTTTTT.

The J gene is TRBJ2-2, the V gene TRBV11-1; 8 nucleotides match TRBD2. Germline V CDR1 and CDR2: SGHAT, FQDESV (reference sequence). The V segment lost 0 bases and the J segment 7 bases; nucleotides outside the gene matches: 4. The CDR3 has 15 amino acids. This CDR3 reads CASSLASGGIGELFF. The CDR3 DNA reads as TGTGCCAGCAGCTTAGCCAGCGGGGGAATCGGGGAGCTGTTTTTT.

This clone was counted only a few times. CDR3 nucleotide sequence: TGCAGCGTTGGACAGACCCTTAGCACAGATACGCAGTATTTT. Its protein is CSVGQTLSTDTQYF. This sequence joins TRBV29-1 and TRBJ2-3; TRBD1 might be the D (5 bases). CDR1 and CDR2 (germline): SQVTM, ANQGSEA. V was pared by 4 bases and J by 0 bases, with 11 bases between. This CDR3 comprises 14 residues.

CDR3 nucleotides: TGCGCCAGCAGCGCGCGGGGACTAGTGCAGGATACGCAGTATTTT. Amino acid sequence: CASSARGLVQDTQYF. The chain is built from TRBV5-1 and TRBJ2-3; 8 bases align to TRBD2. V shed 4 bases, J shed 6 bases, and the junction held 10 bases outside the gene matches. Germline V gene data show CDR1 as SGHRS and CDR2 as YFSETQ. The CDR3 is 15 residues long.

There are a few counts of this clone. In the same sample, other DNA sequences code for this CDR3. The rearrangement uses TRBV5-1 and TRBJ1-2; TRBD1 matches 8 bases. CDR1 and CDR2 (germline): SGHRS, YFSETQ. V lost 0 bases and J lost 4; bases outside the gene matches: 2. This CDR3 has 14 residues. CDR3 in DNA: TGCGCCAGCAGCTTGGGAGACAGGGGCTATGGCTACACCTTC. Residues: CASSLGDRGYGYTF.

The chain joins TRBV18 to TRBJ1-6; D is perhaps TRBD1 (6 bases). The ends were cut back, 3 bases at V and 11 bases at J, with 11 bases in the middle. CDR3 size: 13 residues. Germline V CDR1 and CDR2: KGHSH, LQKENI. CDR3 in DNA: TGTGCCAGCTCACCCACAGGGATCCCACCCCTCCACTTT. Translated: CASSPTGIPPLHF.

J is TRBJ2-3 and V is TRBV4-2, with D possibly matching TRBD2 (7 bases). The CDR3 extends over 17 amino acids. V lost 0 bases, J lost 1 base, and 14 bases lay in between. CDR1 and CDR2 from the germline V gene are LGHNA and YNFKEQ. The CDR3, as DNA: TGTGCCAGCAGCCAAGAAGGGGGGGCAGGGCGCACAGATACGCAGTATTTT. Encoded protein: CASSQEGGAGRTDTQYF.

The CDR3 DNA reads as TGTGCCAGCAGAGCCCCGGGGGGCTCTGGAAACACCATATATTTT. Amino acid sequence: CASRAPGGSGNTIYF. The genes are TRBV25-1 and TRBJ1-3, with TRBD1 as a possible D gene (5 bases). V shed 6 bases and J shed 0 bases, with 12 bases lying between them. CDR3 size: 15 residues. CDR1 MGHDK and CDR2 SYGVNS come from the germline V gene.

The rearrangement uses TRBV2 and TRBJ1-6; TRBD1 is a possible D gene (6 bases). The V end was cut by 11 bases, the J end by 0 bases, with 11 bases between. Germline V lookup: CDR1 SNHLY, CDR2 FYNNEI. This CDR3 is 14 amino acids long. CDR3 residues: CAGQTSSYNSPLHF. CDR3 sequence (DNA): TGTGCCGGACAGACAAGCTCCTATAATTCACCCCTCCACTTT.

The chain employs TRBV5-1 and TRBJ1-2; D uncertain. The CDR3 is made up of 14 amino acids. V lost 3 bases, J lost 8 bases, and 17 bases lay in between. Germline V gives CDR1 SGHRS, CDR2 YFSETQ. The CDR3 DNA reads as TGCGCCAGCAGCTCGCTAGGCGGCGGAGAGGGCTACACCTTC. Its translation is CASSSLGGGEGYTF. Variable domain in full (rest from reference TRBV5-1 and TRBJ1-2): KAGVTQTPRYLIKTRGQQVTLSCSPISGHRSVSWYQQTPGQGLQFLFEYFSETQRNKGNFPGRFSGRQFSNSRSEMNVSTLELGDSALYLCASSSLGGGEGYTFGSGTRLTVV.

The CDR3 region is CASSLGLAGGLGETQYF. CDR3 sequence (DNA): TGTGCCAGCAGCTTGGGACTAGCGGGGGGCCTCGGCGAGACCCAGTACTTC. The chain recombines TRBV7-2 with TRBJ2-5, with 15 bases aligning to TRBD2. Germline assignment: CDR1 SGHTA and CDR2 FQGNSA. After removal of 3 bases from V and 5 bases from J, the junction contained 7 bases not matched to a gene. The CDR3 runs 17 residues.

The chain joins TRBV11-2 to TRBJ1-3; D is perhaps TRBD1 (5 bases). CDR1 and CDR2 (germline): SGHAT, FQNNGV. This CDR3 region has 14 residues. V gave up 5 bases and J gave up 4 bases, with 12 bases separating them. As DNA, the CDR3 is TGTGCCAGCAGCCCACAGGTTCGAGGAAACACCATATATTTT. Protein sequence: CASSPQVRGNTIYF.

The chain is built from TRBV10-3 and TRBJ1-5; TRBD1 agrees at 12 bases. The germline V gene encodes CDR1 ENHRY and CDR2 SYGVKD. V lost 0 bases to trimming and J lost 9 bases; unmatched junction nucleotides: 6. CDR3 size: 16 residues. The CDR3 protein is CAISESGQGAVGPQHF. In DNA form, the CDR3 reads TGTGCCATCAGTGAGTCGGGACAGGGGGCCGTAGGGCCCCAGCATTTT.

The CDR3 coding sequence is TGTGCCAGCAGGCCCCAACGGGACAGCGCGAACACCGGGGAGCTGTTTTTT. Translation gives CASRPQRDSANTGELFF. The chain employs TRBV27 and TRBJ2-2, with 7 bases that match TRBD1. This CDR3 region has 17 residues. In germline, CDR1 is MNHEY, CDR2 SMNVEV (reference sequence). V shed 6 bases, J shed 0 bases, and the junction held 10 bases outside the gene matches.

This chain links TRBV5-1 with TRBJ2-2; possibly TRBD1 for D (5 bases). Trimming took 1 base from V and 0 from J, leaving 10 bases between them. The CDR3 length is 16 residues. Germline values: CDR1 SGHRS, CDR2 YFSETQ. The CDR3, as DNA: TGCGCCAGCAGCTTGAGTCCAGGGTCGAACACCGGGGAGCTGTTTTTT. It translates to CASSLSPGSNTGELFF. Based on the CDR3 plus reference TRBV5-1 and TRBJ2-2, the full variable domain is KAGVTQTPRYLIKTRGQQVTLSCSPISGHRSVSWYQQTPGQGLQFLFEYFSETQRNKGNFPGRFSGRQFSNSRSEMNVSTLELGDSALYLCASSLSPGSNTGELFFGEGSRLTVL.

The J gene is TRBJ2-5, the V gene TRBV6-5; 7 bases are a match to TRBD1. CDR1 is MNHEY and CDR2 is SVGAGI in the germline V gene. V was pared by 6 bases and J by 5 bases, with 9 bases of the junction left unmatched. This CDR3 region has 14 residues. CDR3 amino acids: CASRLRGPGETQYF. The CDR3 DNA reads TGTGCCAGCAGACTTAGGGGGCCGGGGGAGACCCAGTACTTC.

The chain uses TRBV2 and TRBJ1-6, with D maybe TRBD1 (5 bases). The CDR3 has 15 residues. Trimming left V 7 bases short and J 0 bases short, with 10 bases between. Germline CDR1 reads SNHLY; CDR2 reads FYNNEI. CDR3: CASKQDSSYNSPLHF. The CDR3 DNA sequence: TGTGCCAGCAAACAGGATAGCTCCTATAATTCACCCCTCCACTTT.

J is TRBJ1-3 and V is TRBV7-2; possible D gene TRBD1, 5 bases. CDR3 length: 16 residues. V was trimmed by 3 bases and J by 0 bases, leaving 12 bases between them. Looked up from germline, CDR1 is SGHTA and CDR2 is FQGNSA. The CDR3 region has the DNA TGTGCCAGCAGCTTGAAGGGGCCTAACTCTGGAAACACCATATATTTT. Translation: CASSLKGPNSGNTIYF.

This clone has a single count. This sequence joins TRBV4-1 and TRBJ2-5; possibly TRBD1 for D (5 bases). Trimming cost V 3 bases and J 1 base, with 18 bases left between them. Germline-derived CDR1 and CDR2 are MGHRA and YSYEKL. The CDR3 sequence is 17 residues long. CDR3 sequence: CASSQPRYGASQETQYF. In DNA, the CDR3 is TGCGCCAGCAGCCAGCCGCGGTATGGGGCAAGCCAAGAGACCCAGTACTTC.

The chain has TRBV10-1 and TRBJ1-1; TRBD1 agrees at 10 bases. The CDR3 has 12 residues. Germline values: CDR1 WNHNN, CDR2 SYGVQD (reference sequence). Trimming took 6 bases from V and 5 from J; bases not matched to a gene: 0. The CDR3 sequence: CASRGQGTEAFF. CDR3 bases: TGCGCCAGCAGGGGACAGGGGACTGAAGCTTTCTTT.

This chain uses TRBV9 with TRBJ2-3; 7 nucleotides match TRBD2. This CDR3 has 18 residues. The V and J ends lost 3 bases and 4 bases, in that order; junction bases with no gene match: 17. Germline lookup yields CDR1 SGDLS and CDR2 YYNGEE. The CDR3 spells CASSDPRGGTPGADTQYF. In DNA form, the CDR3 reads TGTGCCAGCAGCGACCCGCGGGGAGGGACCCCGGGGGCAGATACGCAGTATTTT.

The V call is TRBV18, the J call TRBJ1-1; the match to TRBD1 covers 10 bases. Germline V gives CDR1 KGHSH, CDR2 LQKENI. The CDR3 has 15 residues. The J segment lost 7 bases and the V segment lost 4 bases, leaving 9 bases of the junction unmatched. The CDR3 spells CASSRSTGGVSEAFF. The CDR3, as DNA: TGTGCCAGCTCACGGTCGACAGGGGGCGTTAGTGAAGCTTTCTTT.